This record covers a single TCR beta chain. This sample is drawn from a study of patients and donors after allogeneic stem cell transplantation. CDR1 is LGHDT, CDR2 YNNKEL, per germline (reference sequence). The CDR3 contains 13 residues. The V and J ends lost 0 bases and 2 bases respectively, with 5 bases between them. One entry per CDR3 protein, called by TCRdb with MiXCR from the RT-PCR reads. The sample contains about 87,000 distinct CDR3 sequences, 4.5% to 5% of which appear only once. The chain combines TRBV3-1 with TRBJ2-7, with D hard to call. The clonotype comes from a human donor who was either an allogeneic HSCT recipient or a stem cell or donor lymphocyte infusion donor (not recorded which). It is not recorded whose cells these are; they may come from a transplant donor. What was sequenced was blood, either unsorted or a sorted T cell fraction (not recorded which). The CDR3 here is CASSQDRTYEQYF. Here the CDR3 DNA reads TGTGCCAGCAGCCAAGATAGGACCTACGAGCAGTACTTC.